This T cell receptor (beta chain) was found in a study of cytomegalovirus exposure and HLA in healthy donors. The study ran its PCR with 60 Vbeta and 13 Jbeta primers. The method was immunoSEQ multiplex PCR; TCRdb's version includes in-frame clones alone and lacks a portion of them. The top ten clones hold 2% to 3% of a sample with 100,000 to 150,000 clones, around 84% of them seen once. V was trimmed by 5 bases and J by 1 base, leaving 12 bases between them. The CDR3 contains 14 residues. In germline, CDR1 is SGHRS, CDR2 YFSETQ. On this clone: Its specificity is not known.

Study-wide points: A prior analysis recorded that most TCR beta V segments were productive about 87% or about 30% of the time.

The gene calls are TRBV5-1 and TRBJ1-1; D is unresolved. Sample: PBMCs. The TCR sequence derives from a man aged 50 to 60 in good health and CMV-seronegative. Written as DNA, the CDR3 is TGCGCCAGCAGGGTTTTATCGGGGAACACTGAAGCTTTCTTT. This gives the protein CASRVLSGNTEAFF.